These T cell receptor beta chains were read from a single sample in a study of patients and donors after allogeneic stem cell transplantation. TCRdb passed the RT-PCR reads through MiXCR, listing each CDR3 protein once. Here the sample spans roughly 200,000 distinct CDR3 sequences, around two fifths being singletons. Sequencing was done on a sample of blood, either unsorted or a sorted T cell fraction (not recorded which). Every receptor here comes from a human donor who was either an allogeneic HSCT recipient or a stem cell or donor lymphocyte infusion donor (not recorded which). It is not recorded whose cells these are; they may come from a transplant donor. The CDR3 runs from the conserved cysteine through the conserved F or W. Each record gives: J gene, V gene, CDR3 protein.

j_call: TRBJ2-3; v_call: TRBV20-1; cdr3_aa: CSARAVPASGSTDTQYF
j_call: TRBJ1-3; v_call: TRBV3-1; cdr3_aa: CASSQLSRTVSRNTIYF
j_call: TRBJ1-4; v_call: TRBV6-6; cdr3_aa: CASSTTGTGEKLFF
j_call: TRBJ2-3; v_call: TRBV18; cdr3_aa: CASSRDGSTDTQYF
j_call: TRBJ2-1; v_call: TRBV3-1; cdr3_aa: CASSHAWNEQFF
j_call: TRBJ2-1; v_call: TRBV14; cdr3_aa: CASSQLMTSRGDNEQFF
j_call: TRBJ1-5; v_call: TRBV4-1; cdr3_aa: CASSRHPTENQPQHF
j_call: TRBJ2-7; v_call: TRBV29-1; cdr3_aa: CSVMTGLSYEQYF
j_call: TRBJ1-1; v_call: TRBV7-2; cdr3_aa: CASSLASSGIEAFF
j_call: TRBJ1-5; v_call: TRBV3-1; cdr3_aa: CASSQGRAPRTQHF
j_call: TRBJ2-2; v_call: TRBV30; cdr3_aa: CAWSAPHRGDTGELFF
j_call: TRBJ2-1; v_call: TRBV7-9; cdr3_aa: CASSDRVGMQFF
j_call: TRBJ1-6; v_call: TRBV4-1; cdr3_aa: CASSQTGGYGYNSPLHF
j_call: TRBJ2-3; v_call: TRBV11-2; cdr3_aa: CASSPRTSGGADTQYF
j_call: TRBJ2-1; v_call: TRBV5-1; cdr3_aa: CASSRGYSYNEQFF
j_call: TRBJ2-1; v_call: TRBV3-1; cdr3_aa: CASSPLTSGMYNEQFF
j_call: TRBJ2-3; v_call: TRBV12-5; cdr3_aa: CASGYTDTRYF
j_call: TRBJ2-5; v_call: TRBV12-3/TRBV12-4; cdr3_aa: CASSSEGGRETQYF
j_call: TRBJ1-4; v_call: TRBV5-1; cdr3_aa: CASSLGPARGVEKLFF
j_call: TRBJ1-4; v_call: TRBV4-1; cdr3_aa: CASSQGYRQPTNEKLFF
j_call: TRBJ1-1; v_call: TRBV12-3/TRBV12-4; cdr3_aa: CASSLKGGEAFF
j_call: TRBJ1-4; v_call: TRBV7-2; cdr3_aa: CASSARTGRAEKLFF
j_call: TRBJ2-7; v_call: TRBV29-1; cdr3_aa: CSVEVRVNPYEQYF
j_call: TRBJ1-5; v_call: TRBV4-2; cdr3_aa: CASSQDVQGRQPQHF